This passage covers 32 T cell receptor beta chains from one sample sequenced in a study of T cell responses to AZD1222 COVID-19 vaccine. Profiling relied on immunoSEQ multiplex PCR, and the TCRdb table lists in-frame clones only, not all of them. The table has some 150,000 clones, around 92% seen once. The starting material was peripheral blood, obtained on day 0 of MenACWY control vaccination. The receptors derive from an adult in good health.

The V and J genes are TRBV29-1 and TRBJ2-3; 7 bases align to TRBD2. The length of the CDR3 is 12 residues. The trim removed 1 base at V and 5 bases at J, leaving 0 bases unmatched. Germline-derived CDR1 and CDR2 are SQVTM and ANQGSEA. CDR3 amino acids: CSVEAGGDTQYF. CDR3 coding DNA: TGCAGCGTTGAAGCGGGGGGAGATACGCAGTATTTT.

V gene TRBV7-9 combines with J gene TRBJ1-2, with 9 bases identical to TRBD1. J gave up 8 bases and V 4 bases, and 2 bases lay outside the gene matches. CDR3 size: 12 residues. Germline CDR1 is SEHNR and CDR2 is FQNEAQ (reference sequence). The CDR3 DNA sequence: TGTGCCAGCAGCTGGACAGGGGCCGGCTACACCTTC. Translating gives CASSWTGAGYTF.

The CDR3 protein is CASSFHRGTYEQYF. CDR3 DNA: TGTGCCAGCAGCTTTCACAGGGGGACCTACGAGCAGTACTTC. The chain couples TRBV5-8 to TRBJ2-7, with TRBD1 identical over 8 bases. CDR3 length equals 14 residues. Unmatched junction bases numbered 3, after V lost 2 bases and J lost 2 bases. Per the germline V gene, CDR1 is SGHTS and CDR2 is YDEGEE. Based on the CDR3 plus reference TRBV5-8 and TRBJ2-7, the full variable domain is EAGVTQSPTHLIKTRGQQATLRCSPISGHTSVYWYQQALGLGLQFLLWYDEGEERNRGNFPPRFSGRQFPNYSSELNVNALELEDSALYLCASSFHRGTYEQYFGPGTRLTVT.

This chain uses TRBV30 with TRBJ2-7, with 10 bases fitting TRBD1. Per germline, CDR1 GTSNPN and CDR2 SVGIG (reference sequence). Trimming took 5 bases from V and 6 from J; bases not matched to a gene: 10. The length of the CDR3 is 14 residues. The CDR3 nucleotides are TGTGCCTGGGATTATGGGGGACAGGGGTCCGAGCAGTACTTC. It is translated as CAWDYGGQGSEQYF.

The J gene is TRBJ2-6, the V gene TRBV5-1; D gene unclear. The CDR3 runs to 14 residues. CDR1 is SGHRS and CDR2 is YFSETQ in the germline V gene. Deletions cut 0 bases from V and 5 bases from J, with 6 bases between. CDR3 sequence reads: CASSLAPRANVLTF. DNA of the CDR3: TGCGCCAGCAGCTTGGCGCCTAGGGCCAACGTCCTGACTTTC.

V usage is TRBV30 and J usage is TRBJ1-2; D is unresolved. In germline, CDR1 is GTSNPN, CDR2 SVGIG (reference sequence). The CDR3 extends over 13 amino acids. The chain's CDR3 is CARKSAGNYGYTF. For the CDR3, the DNA is TGTGCTCGAAAAAGTGCGGGGAACTATGGCTACACCTTC.

The rearrangement links TRBV30 to TRBJ1-3; tentative D call: TRBD1 (5 bases). CDR1 and CDR2 from the germline V gene are GTSNPN and SVGIG (reference sequence). The CDR3 runs 13 residues. Trimming removed 0 bases from V and 5 bases from J, with 8 bases in between. CDR3 in amino acids: CAWSVRGRNTIYF. The DNA for the CDR3 is TGTGCCTGGAGTGTACGGGGGAGAAACACCATATATTTT.

V and J are TRBV18 and TRBJ2-3; possibly TRBD2 for D (6 bases). The ends were cut back, 1 base at V and 5 bases at J, with 10 bases in the middle. Germline V lookup: CDR1 KGHSH, CDR2 LQKENI. This CDR3 contains 14 residues. CDR3 bases: TGTGCCAGCTCACCACAGGGAGGACGAGATACGCAGTATTTT. Amino acid sequence: CASSPQGGRDTQYF.

The rearrangement uses TRBV30 and TRBJ1-5; maybe TRBD1 (5 bases). Germline assignment: CDR1 GTSNPN and CDR2 SVGIG (reference sequence). This CDR3 has 14 amino acids. Deletions cut 5 bases from V and 3 bases from J, with 14 bases between. The chain's CDR3 is CAWGRGGSNQPQHF. In DNA form, the CDR3 reads TGTGCCTGGGGCCGGGGGGGATCCAATCAGCCCCAGCATTTT.

J is TRBJ1-2 and V is TRBV18, with D uncertain. CDR1 is KGHSH and CDR2 is LQKENI in the germline V gene. This CDR3 comprises 12 residues. Deletions cut 6 bases from V and 6 bases from J, with 11 bases between. The CDR3 nucleotides read TGTGCCAGCTCTCGAACACGGGATGGCTACACCTTC. Translated: CASSRTRDGYTF.

As regards this clone: A read error may produce the germline difference seen at one junction end. V gene TRBV14 combines with J gene TRBJ1-2; 7 bases are shared with TRBD1. The germline gives CDR1 SGHDN, CDR2 FVKESK. CDR3 size: 16 residues. CDR3 nucleotides: TGTGCCAGTAGCCAATACGGACAGGCGTCTAGCTATGGCTACACCTTC. Translated, it gives CASSQYGQASSYGYTF. The full variable domain, in which reference TRBV14 and TRBJ1-2 provide the parts outside the CDR3, is EAGVTQFPSHSVIEKGQTVTLRCDPISGHDNLYWYRRVMGKEIKFLLHFVKESKQDESGMPNNRFLAERTGGTYSTLKVQPAELEDSGVYFCASSQYGQASSYGYTFGSGTRLTVV.

This chain joins TRBV9 and TRBJ2-7; D gene unclear. With 0 bases removed from V and 0 bases from J, the gap between germline ends came to 7 bases. Germline CDR1 SGDLS, CDR2 YYNGEE. This CDR3 has 14 amino acids. The chain's CDR3 is CASSVVGSSYEQYF. The CDR3 nucleotides read TGTGCCAGCAGCGTAGTCGGGTCCTCCTACGAGCAGTACTTC. Together with reference TRBV9 and TRBJ2-7, the CDR3 gives the full variable domain: DSGVTQTPKHLITATGQRVTLRCSPRSGDLSVYWYQQSLDQGLQFLIQYYNGEERAKGNILERFSAQQFPDLHSELNLSSLELGDSALYFCASSVVGSSYEQYFGPGTRLTVT.

The rearrangement uses TRBV5-4 and TRBJ2-1; TRBD1 or TRBD2 may be the D gene (5 bases each). V was pared by 3 bases and J by 0 bases, with 13 bases between. The length of the CDR3 is 16 residues. Germline CDR1 reads SGHNT; CDR2 reads YYREEE (reference sequence). The CDR3 region has the DNA TGTGCCAGCAGCTGGGACGGGGTAGCCTCCTACAATGAGCAGTTCTTC. It is translated as CASSWDGVASYNEQFF.

This sequence joins TRBV27 and TRBJ2-3; D gene unclear. Trimming took 1 base from V and 0 from J, leaving 8 bases between them. The CDR3 consists of 15 residues. Germline CDR1 MNHEY, CDR2 SMNVEV (reference sequence). CDR3 residues: CASSLLRISTDTQYF. The CDR3 region has the DNA TGTGCCAGCAGTTTATTACGGATTAGCACAGATACGCAGTATTTT.

This clone was observed once. The genes are TRBV9 and TRBJ2-7; TRBD1 agrees at 7 bases. The junction had 7 bases not matched to a gene; V was cut back by 2 bases and J by 2 bases. This CDR3 is built from 15 residues. CDR1 is SGDLS and CDR2 is YYNGEE in the germline V gene. This CDR3 is CASSVSGTATYEQYF. Written as DNA, the CDR3 is TGTGCCAGCAGCGTGTCCGGGACAGCCACCTACGAGCAGTACTTC.

The chain employs TRBV13 and TRBJ1-1; TRBD1 aligns across 9 bases. Germline trimming cut 6 bases from V and 7 bases from J; bases unmatched to any gene: 3. Germline CDR1 PRHDT, CDR2 FYEKMQ (reference sequence). The length of the CDR3 is 12 residues. Written as DNA, the CDR3 is TGTGCCAGCAGGGTGACAGGGGGTGAAGCTTTCTTT. Residues: CASRVTGGEAFF.

The genes are TRBV2 and TRBJ2-1; D perhaps matches TRBD2 (5 bases). The CDR3 sequence is 13 residues long. V lost 10 bases to trimming and J lost 5 bases, with 15 bases between them. From germline, CDR1 is SNHLY and CDR2 FYNNEI. The CDR3, as DNA: TGTGCCACCAGAGAGGGAGAGGACAATGAGCAGTTCTTC. Its translation: CATREGEDNEQFF. Filled out from reference TRBV2 and TRBJ2-1, the complete variable domain reads EPEVTQTPSHQVTQMGQEVILRCVPISNHLYFYWYRQILGQKVEFLVSFYNNEISEKSEIFDDQFSVERPDGSNFTLKIRSTKLEDSAMYFCATREGEDNEQFFGPGTRLTVL.

This clone was counted once. The chain joins TRBV27 to TRBJ1-3; D not certain. Germline CDR1 reads MNHEY; CDR2 reads SMNVEV (reference sequence). V was trimmed by 2 bases and J by 0 bases, leaving 8 bases between them. The CDR3 has 15 amino acids. The CDR3 spells CASSLTYSSGNTIYF. CDR3 nucleotide sequence: TGTGCCAGCAGTTTAACGTACAGCTCTGGAAACACCATATATTTT.

The CDR3 sequence is CASSVRALPNSPLHF. The CDR3 DNA reads TGTGCCAGTAGTGTCCGGGCCCTACCTAATTCACCCCTCCACTTT. The chain recombines TRBV19 with TRBJ1-6; D gene ambiguous. The CDR3 loop spans 15 amino acids. Germline V CDR1 and CDR2: LNHDA, SQIVND (reference sequence). V was clipped by 5 bases and J by 6 bases, with 14 bases between them.

The chain combines TRBV15 with TRBJ2-7, with a tentative D call TRBD1 (5 bases). The V end lost 1 base, the J end lost 5 bases, and 12 bases lay between the germline ends. The CDR3 totals 14 residues. Germline V CDR1 and CDR2: LNHNV, YYDKDF (reference sequence). The CDR3 coding sequence is TGTGCCACCAGCAGAGCTGCAGGGTCGAACGAGCAGTACTTC. Translation: CATSRAAGSNEQYF. Based on the CDR3 plus reference TRBV15 and TRBJ2-7, the full variable domain is DAMVIQNPRYQVTQFGKPVTLSCSQTLNHNVMYWYQQKSSQAPKLLFHYYDKDFNNEADTPDNFQSRRPNTSFCFLDIRSPGLGDTAMYLCATSRAAGSNEQYFGPGTRLTVT.

The chain uses TRBV6-5 and TRBJ2-7; 12 bases align to TRBD1. CDR3 length: 14 amino acids. Trimming cost V 6 bases and J 4 bases; bases outside gene matches: 4. Germline CDR1 and CDR2: MNHEY and SVGAGI. CDR3 coding DNA: TGTGCCAGCAGCCCGGGACAGGGGGCATACGAGCAGTACTTC. Its protein is CASSPGQGAYEQYF.

J is TRBJ1-1 and V is TRBV7-8, with D unclear. This CDR3 has 13 amino acids. The ends were cut back, 4 bases at V and 3 bases at J, with 9 bases in the middle. The germline CDR1 and CDR2 sequences are SGHVS and FQNEAQ. DNA for the CDR3: TGTGCCAGCAGCTCAGGACGGGACACTGAAGCTTTCTTT. This encodes CASSSGRDTEAFF.

This chain connects TRBV28 to TRBJ2-1; a possible D gene is TRBD2 (6 bases). Trimming cost V 2 bases and J 0 bases, with 11 bases left between them. Per the germline V gene, CDR1 is MDHEN and CDR2 is SYDVKM. The CDR3 has 16 residues. The CDR3 sequence is CASSLISGFSYNEQFF. The CDR3 nucleotides read TGTGCCAGCAGTTTAATTAGCGGTTTCTCCTACAATGAGCAGTTCTTC.

The chain uses TRBV20-1 and TRBJ2-5, with 9 nucleotides matching TRBD1. V lost 3 bases and J lost 5; bases outside the gene matches: 4. The CDR3 has 13 residues. Germline CDR1 reads DFQATT; CDR2 reads SNEGSKA (reference sequence). This CDR3 reads CSASNRGQETQYF. In nucleotides, the CDR3 is TGCAGTGCTAGTAACAGGGGGCAGGAGACCCAGTACTTC.

As DNA, the CDR3 is TGTGCCAGCAGTTTTCTCCTGCGGGATGAGCAGTTCTTC. The encoded protein is CASSFLLRDEQFF. The genes are TRBV12-3 or TRBV12-4 and TRBJ2-1, with D perhaps TRBD2 (5 bases). There are 13 residues in the CDR3. V lost 3 bases, J lost 8 bases, and 11 bases lay in between.

This chain connects TRBV10-1 to TRBJ2-2; 8 positions match TRBD1. Germline CDR1 WNHNN, CDR2 SYGVQD (reference sequence). The length of the CDR3 is 14 residues. The V and J ends lost 5 bases and 6 bases, in that order; junction bases with no gene match: 5. The CDR3 DNA is TGCGCCAGCAGTAGGACAGGGTCGGCCGGGGAGCTGTTTTTT. Translating it yields CASSRTGSAGELFF.

This clone has a single count. The chain uses TRBV5-8 and TRBJ1-1; TRBD1 is a possible D gene (6 bases). Germline CDR1 is SGHTS and CDR2 is YDEGEE. CDR3 length: 14 amino acids. Deletions cut 4 bases from V and 7 bases from J, with 17 bases between. The CDR3 coding sequence is TGTGCCAGCAGCCTCCATCGCAGGGGAGGTGAAGCTTTCTTT. This gives the protein CASSLHRRGGEAFF.

This sequence joins TRBV6-5 and TRBJ1-1; D gene uncertain. Germline V lookup: CDR1 MNHEY, CDR2 SVGAGI. The CDR3 spans 15 residues. V gave up 6 bases and J gave up 4 bases, with 18 bases separating them. The CDR3: CASSVFPATGTEAFF. The CDR3 bases are TGTGCCAGCAGCGTCTTCCCGGCGACGGGCACTGAAGCTTTCTTT.

V gene TRBV18 combines with J gene TRBJ2-3; 8 nucleotides align to TRBD2. The CDR3 length is 18 residues. Per germline, CDR1 KGHSH and CDR2 LQKENI. V shed 1 base, J shed 2 bases, and the junction held 11 bases outside the gene matches. The CDR3 here is CASSPLIRASGYTDTQYF. The CDR3 bases are TGTGCCAGCTCACCACTAATCAGGGCTAGCGGGTACACAGATACGCAGTATTTT.

The CDR3 coding sequence is TGTGCCAGCAGCTTAGGACAGGCTAACTATGGCTACACCTTC. Its protein product is CASSLGQANYGYTF. V is TRBV7-9 and J is TRBJ1-2, with a possible D match to TRBD1 (6 bases). The length of the CDR3 is 14 residues. Germline CDR1 reads SEHNR; CDR2 reads FQNEAQ (reference sequence). V lost 1 base to trimming and J lost 0 bases, with 6 bases between them.

V and J are TRBV19 and TRBJ1-5, with D possibly being TRBD1 (6 bases). The CDR3 runs to 12 residues. The germline V gene encodes CDR1 LNHDA and CDR2 SQIVND (reference sequence). Trimming took 7 bases from V and 7 from J, leaving 11 bases between them. For the CDR3, the DNA is TGTGCCAGTATGGGGGGGCAACAGCCCCAGCATTTT. It translates to CASMGGQQPQHF.

The rearrangement uses TRBV27 and TRBJ2-1; the D call may be TRBD1 or TRBD2 (6 bases each). This CDR3 contains 16 residues. V was trimmed by 7 bases and J by 3 bases, leaving 19 bases between them. Germline V gene data show CDR1 as MNHEY and CDR2 as SMNVEV (reference sequence). The CDR3 region has the DNA TGTGCCAGCACCCTGGAAGGGGGGACTTTCTACAATGAGCAGTTCTTC. Translation: CASTLEGGTFYNEQFF.